The clone carrying this T cell receptor beta chain was found a few times. No antigen is known for it. The isolated RNA, all of it, was reverse transcribed, so expressed TCRB transcripts were what got sequenced. Generated by immunoSEQ multiplex PCR, the TCRdb table keeps only in-frame clones and is missing some. The sample carries about 230,000 clones, 16% recorded once. The data stem from a study of beta chain features in type 1 diabetes. Study findings and constraints: Moderate but significant shortening of TCRB CDR3s was recorded in all four CD4+ subsets from Type 1 diabetes patients.

The CDR3 contains 17 residues. The germline V and J ends were trimmed by 4 bases and 0 bases, with 17 bases remaining between them. Germline CDR1 reads SGHDT; CDR2 reads YYEEEE. Sequenced sample: naive CD4+ T cells from blood. The receptor comes from a young man with type 1 diabetes. This chain links TRBV5-6 with TRBJ2-4; perhaps TRBD2 as D (5 bases). CDR3 in amino acids: CASSPLQAALAKNIQYF. Written as DNA, the CDR3 is TGTGCCAGCAGCCCCCTACAAGCGGCTCTAGCCAAAAACATTCAGTACTTC. Full variable domain (outside the CDR3, taken from reference TRBV5-6 and TRBJ2-4): DAGVTQSPTHLIKTRGQQVTLRCSPKSGHDTVSWYQQALGQGPQFIFQYYEEEERQRGNFPDRFSGHQFPNYSSELNVNALLLGDSALYLCASSPLQAALAKNIQYFGAGTRLSVL.